This T cell receptor beta chain was sequenced during a study of CD8+ T cells in alopecia areata. Across the whole study: The SALT score measured affected scalp surface percentage in treated patients.

RNA, once extracted, was reverse transcribed into cDNA for use as the sequencing template. Measured with immunoSEQ multiplex PCR; TCRdb has only the in-frame clones, and not every one. The sample contains 95,000 to 100,000 clones, around 55% of which appear only once. The treatment: oral pan-JAK inhibitor, 5-10 mg twice daily. Overall study results and limits: Lesional scalp exceeded normal scalp in clonality, especially in alopecia totalis/universalis.

With respect to this clone: Its target is not known.

The TCR sequence derives from a human donor with alopecia areata. The sample consisted of CD8+ T cells sorted from blood, taken at week 4, from a patient treated with tofacitinib.

The CDR3 spells CASSQLILGSGANVLTF. The DNA of the CDR3 is TGTGCCAGCAGTCAGCTAATATTGGGCTCTGGGGCCAACGTCCTGACTTTC. This chain links TRBV2 with TRBJ2-6; D gene ambiguous. V was trimmed by 5 bases and J by 0 bases, leaving 14 bases between them. Looked up from germline, CDR1 is SNHLY and CDR2 is FYNNEI. CDR3 length: 17 amino acids.